The rows below give T cell receptor beta chains drawn from one sample of a study of blood T cells in healthy people across ages. TCRdb fed the 5' RACE reads into MiXCR, producing one record per CDR3 protein. The table records about 680,000 distinct CDR3 sequences, around 48% of them present only once. Sequences were obtained from blood. The receptors come from a woman aged 60-75 years in good health. CDR3s include the opening cysteine and the closing phenylalanine or tryptophan. The D gene is left open where the match is weak. Clone size is stated in some rows and not others, as once, few, many or a class when expanded.

TRBJ2-7 TRBV10-3 . TRBD2 TGTGCCATCAGTGTAGGACTAGAGGGGTACGAGCAGTACTTC CAISVGLEGYEQYF
TRBJ2-7 TRBV7-2 . . TGTGCCAGCAGCCGGGACCGGTACCACGAGCAGTACTTC CASSRDRYHEQYF
TRBJ2-1 TRBV11-3 . . TGTGCCAGCAGCTTAGATGGGGGTGGGGCCGATGAGCAGTTCTTC CASSLDGGGADEQFF
TRBJ1-4 TRBV28 . TRBD1 TGTGCCAGCAGTTTTTTAGACAGGGTCGTCGAAAAACTGTTTTTT CASSFLDRVVEKLFF
TRBJ1-1 TRBV20-1 once . TGCGGGGAAGGGGGTCTGGACACTGAAGCTTTCTTT CGEGGLDTEAFF
TRBJ2-3 TRBV24-1 . . TGTGCCACCAGTGCTAGGGGCACTAACCCCGCGGAGTATAGCACAGATACGCAGTATTTT CATSARGTNPAEYSTDTQYF
TRBJ1-2 TRBV7-9 once . TGTGCCAGCACTAGGGAAGAGGACTACACCTTC CASTREEDYTF
TRBJ2-7 TRBV28 few TRBD2 TGTGCCAGCAGTTCCCCCGGGACTAAAAGCTCCTACGAGCAGTACTTC CASSSPGTKSSYEQYF
TRBJ1-6 TRBV4-2 . . TGTGCCAGCAGCCAAGGGCGCGACAGGCCGAATTCACCCCTCCACTTT CASSQGRDRPNSPLHF
TRBJ2-7 TRBV10-3 . TRBD1 TGTGCCATCAGGAGACAGGGCGCCTCCTACGAGCAGTACTTC CAIRRQGASYEQYF
TRBJ2-1 TRBV10-3 . TRBD1 TGTGCCATCAGTACCGGGACAGGAGGGAGCAATGAGCAGTTCTTC CAISTGTGGSNEQFF
TRBJ2-2 TRBV20-1 . . TGCAGTGCTAGAAGTTTTGGACAGATCACCGGGGAGCTGTTTTTT CSARSFGQITGELFF
TRBJ2-5 TRBV2 few . TGTGCCAACGGAAAGGGGCTCCAAGAGACCCAGTACTTC CANGKGLQETQYF
TRBJ1-2 TRBV28 . TRBD1 TGTGCCAGCAGTGGGGACAGGGGTCACTATGGCTACACCTTC CASSGDRGHYGYTF
TRBJ1-1 TRBV7-2 few . TGTGCCAGCAGCTTTCCGTTAGGGCCCCGGGGAGCTTTCTTT CASSFPLGPRGAFF
TRBJ1-3 TRBV24-1 . . TGTGCCACCAGTGACTCCTCAGGGGCTGGAAACACCATATATTTT CATSDSSGAGNTIYF
TRBJ2-3 TRBV20-1 few . TGCAGTGCTAGAGGCGTGGGGGTTGCTACGCAGTATTTT CSARGVGVATQYF
TRBJ2-6 TRBV7-2 . . TGTGCCAGCAGCGTAGCGTGGGCTGGGGCCAACGTCCTGACTTTC CASSVAWAGANVLTF
TRBJ2-2 TRBV5-6 . . TGTGCCAGCAGCAATCAGGAGTCCGGGGAGCTGTTTTTT CASSNQESGELFF
TRBJ2-1 TRBV2 . TRBD1 TGTGCCAGCCTCGCCGGACAGGTTGAGCAGTTCTTC CASLAGQVEQFF
TRBJ1-1 TRBV11-2 . . TGTGCCAGCAGCTTAGATCCAGGGAGGTACACTGAAGCTTTCTTT CASSLDPGRYTEAFF
TRBJ2-6 TRBV4-2 few TRBD2 TGTGCCAGCAAGTCCGGGACTAGCCGCTCTGGGGCCAACGTCCTGACTTTC CASKSGTSRSGANVLTF
TRBJ2-5 TRBV18 . . TGTGCCAGCTCAGACACTAGGAGAGAGACCCAGTACTTC CASSDTRRETQYF
TRBJ2-7 TRBV28 . TRBD1 TGTGCCAGCAGGGGGACAGGGAGCACCTACGAGCAGTACTTC CASRGTGSTYEQYF
TRBJ2-7 TRBV4-3 few TRBD2 TGCGCCAGCAGCCAAGACGCGGGAGGGGGTTCCGACGAGCAGTACTTC CASSQDAGGGSDEQYF
TRBJ2-6 TRBV20-1 . TRBD2 TGCAGTGCTTACGGGGGGACTGGGGCCAACGTCCTGACTTTC CSAYGGTGANVLTF
TRBJ1-4 TRBV7-9 . . TGTGCCAGCAGCTTAAGGGGGAGAGACGATGAAAAACTGTTTTTT CASSLRGRDDEKLFF
TRBJ2-5 TRBV3-1 . TRBD1 TGTGCCACCATGCAACTGGACAGGGAGGCCCAGGGGACCCAGTACTTC CATMQLDREAQGTQYF
TRBJ2-5 TRBV20-1 . TRBD1 TGCAGTGCAGGGGACAGGGATCACGAGACCCAGTACTTC CSAGDRDHETQYF
TRBJ2-5 TRBV5-8 . . TGTGCCAGCAGCTTGGCCACGATAGCTCGTGGGGCCCAGTACTTC CASSLATIARGAQYF
TRBJ2-1 TRBV20-1 . . TGCAGTGCTAAGAGCTCCTACAATGAGCAGTTCTTC CSAKSSYNEQFF
TRBJ2-1 TRBV29-1 . TRBD2 TGCAGCGTTGGGAACACATTTGGGACTAGGACCAGGTCCAGCTCCTACAATGAGCAGTTCTTC CSVGNTFGTRTRSSSYNEQFF
TRBJ2-7 TRBV10-3 . TRBD1 TGTGCCATCACGAGGGGACAGAACTCCTACGAGCAGTACTTC CAITRGQNSYEQYF
TRBJ2-7 TRBV6-2/TRBV6-3 . . TGTGCCAGCAGTTACGGAGGGCCTCTGGCCAATGAGCAGTACTTC CASSYGGPLANEQYF
TRBJ1-2 TRBV5-1 . TRBD1 TGCGCCAGCAGCAACGGACAGGGAGTCTATGGCTACACCTTC CASSNGQGVYGYTF
TRBJ1-1 TRBV5-1 . . TGCGCCAGCAGCGACAGTTTTTCTGAAGCTTTCTTT CASSDSFSEAFF
TRBJ2-7 TRBV5-6 . TRBD2 TGTGCCAGCAGCTGGAGCGGGAGGGGAATCAGGGAGCAGTACTTC CASSWSGRGIREQYF
TRBJ2-4 TRBV15 once TRBD1 TGTGCCACCAGCAGCGTACCGGGACAGCGGCGAAACATTCAGTACTTC CATSSVPGQRRNIQYF
TRBJ2-1 TRBV24-1 . . TGTGCCACCGGTCGGGACGGCATTAGGGGGCAGTTCTTC CATGRDGIRGQFF
TRBJ1-5 TRBV28 . . TGTGCCAGCACCCGAGGGGGGGCGGGTCAGCCCCAGCATTTT CASTRGGAGQPQHF
TRBJ2-4 TRBV7-2 once . TGTGCCAGCAGCCCGCTCCGAGGCGTGAGTCGTTTGGACATTCAGTACTTC CASSPLRGVSRLDIQYF
TRBJ2-5 TRBV12-3/TRBV12-4 few . TGTGCCAGCAGTTACAGGGAGTACCAAGAGACCCAGTACTTC CASSYREYQETQYF
TRBJ2-7 TRBV6-2/TRBV6-3 once . TGTGCCAGCAGTTACGGGACACCGACAATCTACGAGCAGTACTTC CASSYGTPTIYEQYF
TRBJ1-2 TRBV27 few . TGTGCCAGCAGTCCACGGACGGTATACGACTATGGCTACACCTTC CASSPRTVYDYGYTF
TRBJ1-2 TRBV12-3/TRBV12-4 . . TGTGCCAGCAGTTTTCGACAGAGTAACTATGGCTACACCTTC CASSFRQSNYGYTF
TRBJ2-3 TRBV7-9 few . TGTGCCAGCAGCTTAGCGGAGCGGATCACAGATACGCAGTATTTT CASSLAERITDTQYF
TRBJ2-5 TRBV2 . . TGTGCCAGCAGTGAACCGGGGGCGGAGACCCAGTACTTC CASSEPGAETQYF
TRBJ1-1 TRBV20-1 few TRBD1 TGCAGTGCTGGGACAGGGGGCGCGTACACTGAAGCTTTCTTT CSAGTGGAYTEAFF